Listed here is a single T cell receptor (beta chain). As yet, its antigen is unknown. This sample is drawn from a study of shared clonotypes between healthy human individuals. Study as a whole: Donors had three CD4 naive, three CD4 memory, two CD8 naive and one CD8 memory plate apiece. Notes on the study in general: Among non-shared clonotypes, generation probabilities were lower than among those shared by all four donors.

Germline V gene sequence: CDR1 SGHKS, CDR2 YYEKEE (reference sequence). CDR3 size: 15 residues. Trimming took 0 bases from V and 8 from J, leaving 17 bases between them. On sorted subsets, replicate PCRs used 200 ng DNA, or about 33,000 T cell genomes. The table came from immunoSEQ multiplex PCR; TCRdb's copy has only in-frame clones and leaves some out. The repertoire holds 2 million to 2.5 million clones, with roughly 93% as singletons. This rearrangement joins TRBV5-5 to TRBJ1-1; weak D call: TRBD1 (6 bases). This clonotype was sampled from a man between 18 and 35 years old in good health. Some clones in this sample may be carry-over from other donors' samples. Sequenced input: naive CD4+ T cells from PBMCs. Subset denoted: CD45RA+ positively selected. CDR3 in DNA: TGTGCCAGCAGCTTGGAAGCCTCAGGGGCGCTGGAAGCTTTCTTT. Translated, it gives CASSLEASGALEAFF. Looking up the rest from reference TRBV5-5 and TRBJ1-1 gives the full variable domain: DAGVTQSPTHLIKTRGQQVTLRCSPISGHKSVSWYQQVLGQGPQFIFQYYEKEERGRGNFPDRFSARQFPNYSSELNVNALLLGDSALYLCASSLEASGALEAFFGQGTRLTVV.